This T cell receptor (beta chain) was observed in a study of cytomegalovirus exposure and HLA in healthy donors. As to this clone: Antigen specificity is unknown.

60 Vbeta and 13 Jbeta primers were used in PCR. Using immunoSEQ multiplex PCR, the repertoire was profiled, and TCRdb retains in-frame clones only, with some absent. The data contain fewer than 250,000 clones, around 75% of them singletons. CDR3 length equals 15 residues. Germline lookup yields CDR1 SEHNR and CDR2 FQNEAQ (reference sequence). V lost 2 bases and J lost 0, with 8 bases in between. Findings of the study overall: Compared with the roughly 700-donor mean, an Asian-associated ancestry cluster reportedly had fewer N-insertions, according to a later analysis.

The sequenced sample consisted of PBMCs. This receptor was obtained from a woman between 25 and 40 years old in good health and CMV-seropositive. The chain employs TRBV7-9 and TRBJ1-5, with D hard to call. Here the CDR3 DNA reads TGTGCCAGCAGCTTAAGTGGCCCTAGCAATCAGCCCCAGCATTTT. Its protein product is CASSLSGPSNQPQHF.